This entry lists 16 T cell receptor beta chains sequenced from one sample in a study of identical twins. A single record per CDR3 protein comes from TCRdb applying MiXCR to the 5' RACE reads. This sample has 400,000 to 600,000 distinct CDR3 sequences; approximately 20% occur once, and the top ten carry 0.45% to 0.5%. These data also formed part of another study, on yellow fever vaccine responses in identical twins.

The sample consisted of CD4+ T cells sorted from blood. The receptors were gathered from a woman in her late teens or twenties in good health.

V and J are TRBV19 and TRBJ2-1; D unclear. CDR3 length: 11 residues. Germline V gene sequence: CDR1 LNHDA, CDR2 SQIVND (reference sequence). Between the trimmed V and J ends, which lost 2 bases and 12 bases, there was a span of 8 bases. The DNA for the CDR3 is TGTGCCAGTAGTATAAGTCATACGCAGTTCTTC. It translates to CASSISHTQFF.

This clonotype was observed a few times. The chain recombines TRBV19 with TRBJ2-7, with a possible D match to TRBD1 (5 bases). The germline gives CDR1 LNHDA, CDR2 SQIVND (reference sequence). The CDR3 is 14 residues long. V was cut by 1 base and J by 2 bases, with 9 bases left in between. The CDR3 spells CASSIGLGPYEQYF. CDR3 sequence (DNA): TGTGCCAGTAGTATAGGCCTGGGGCCCTACGAGCAGTACTTC.

The CDR3 nucleotides read TGTGCCAGCAGCTTAACTAGCGGGATGAGGGAGCAGTTCTTC. This gives the protein CASSLTSGMREQFF. The chain joins TRBV7-2 to TRBJ2-1; 10 bases are shared with TRBD2. The CDR3 spans 14 residues. After removal of 2 bases from V and 10 bases from J, the junction contained 5 bases not matched to a gene. CDR1 and CDR2 (germline): SGHTA, FQGNSA.

This clonotype was seen a few times. The chain couples TRBV15 to TRBJ1-1, with D perhaps matching TRBD1 (6 bases). CDR1 and CDR2 from the germline V gene are LNHNV and YYDKDF (reference sequence). V lost 8 bases, J lost 0 bases, and 16 bases lay in between. There are 15 residues in the CDR3. The CDR3 sequence: CATGGRGPLNTEAFF. The CDR3 DNA follows: TGTGCCACCGGAGGCAGGGGACCTTTGAACACTGAAGCTTTCTTT. Complete variable domain (other parts from reference TRBV15 and TRBJ1-1): DAMVIQNPRYQVTQFGKPVTLSCSQTLNHNVMYWYQQKSSQAPKLLFHYYDKDFNNEADTPDNFQSRRPNTSFCFLDIRSPGLGDTAMYLCATGGRGPLNTEAFFGQGTRLTVV.

The chain carries TRBV2 and TRBJ2-2, with D perhaps TRBD1 (5 bases). Germline assignment: CDR1 SNHLY and CDR2 FYNNEI. The length of the CDR3 is 16 residues. The V and J ends lost 4 bases and 0 bases respectively, with 12 bases between them. CDR3 coding DNA: TGTGCCAGCAGTGCTAACAGGATCGCGAACACCGGGGAGCTGTTTTTT. It translates to CASSANRIANTGELFF.

This clonotype occurred a few times. V gene TRBV19 combines with J gene TRBJ2-1; 7 nucleotides line up with TRBD2. CDR1 is LNHDA, CDR2 SQIVND, per germline (reference sequence). The CDR3 runs to 14 residues. Losses at the gene ends were 6 bases for V and 5 bases for J; bases not matched to a gene: 7. CDR3 sequence: CASSLGRQHNEQFF. The CDR3 DNA reads as TGTGCCAGTAGCCTCGGGAGGCAACACAATGAGCAGTTCTTC.

A few counts support this clonotype. This chain links TRBV4-2 with TRBJ2-2; 13 bases match TRBD2. The trim removed 4 bases at V and 8 bases at J, leaving 7 bases unmatched. The CDR3 is 16 amino acids. Per the germline V gene, CDR1 is LGHNA and CDR2 is YNFKEQ. CDR3: CASSPRLAGGSGELFF. CDR3 bases: TGTGCCAGCAGCCCCCGACTAGCGGGAGGAAGTGGGGAGCTGTTTTTT.

This chain connects TRBV9 to TRBJ1-1; D remains unclear. The CDR3 extends over 14 amino acids. V lost 0 bases, J lost 1 base, and 7 bases lay in between. Germline V gene data show CDR1 as SGDLS and CDR2 as YYNGEE. The CDR3 protein is CASSVEERNTEAFF. The CDR3 DNA is TGTGCCAGCAGCGTAGAGGAGAGGAACACTGAAGCTTTCTTT. Full variable domain (missing parts from reference TRBV9 and TRBJ1-1): DSGVTQTPKHLITATGQRVTLRCSPRSGDLSVYWYQQSLDQGLQFLIQYYNGEERAKGNILERFSAQQFPDLHSELNLSSLELGDSALYFCASSVEERNTEAFFGQGTRLTVV.

V and J are TRBV3-1 and TRBJ2-5; no reliable D call. The V gene lost 2 bases and the J gene lost 1 base, with 11 bases spanning the gap. CDR1 and CDR2 (germline): LGHDT, YNNKEL (reference sequence). This CDR3 spans 15 amino acids. This chain's CDR3 is CASSQPRLTQETQYF. The CDR3 nucleotides read TGTGCCAGCAGCCAACCTCGGCTAACCCAAGAGACCCAGTACTTC.

This clonotype showed up just a few times. The CDR3 nucleotides read TGTGCCAGCAGGATACTAGCGCCAAGCTCCTACAATGAGCAGTTCTTC. Its protein product is CASRILAPSSYNEQFF. V gene TRBV28 combines with J gene TRBJ2-1; 7 bases are shared with TRBD2. V lost 6 bases and J lost 0; bases outside the gene matches: 8. Germline V gene data show CDR1 as MDHEN and CDR2 as SYDVKM. This CDR3 spans 16 amino acids.

A few counts support this clonotype. This sequence joins TRBV29-1 and TRBJ2-5, with D possibly being TRBD2 (5 bases). The V end was cut by 4 bases, the J end by 7 bases, with 16 bases between. The CDR3 sequence is 13 residues long. In germline, CDR1 is SQVTM, CDR2 ANQGSEA. CDR3 DNA: TGCAGCGTTGTACTGGGCCCTCGGGGGACCCAGTACTTC. As protein: CSVVLGPRGTQYF.

The V call is TRBV7-7, the J call TRBJ2-3; 7 nucleotides align to TRBD1. Germline CDR1 SSHAT, CDR2 FNYEAQ (reference sequence). V shed 5 bases, J shed 5 bases, and the junction held 4 bases outside the gene matches. The CDR3 contains 13 residues. As DNA, the CDR3 is TGTGCCAGCAGCCTCGACAGGGTAGATACGCAGTATTTT. It codes for CASSLDRVDTQYF.

This clonotype was seen more than once but under ten times. The V and J genes are TRBV12-3 or TRBV12-4 and TRBJ1-6, with D unresolved. The V end was cut by 3 bases, the J end by 7 bases, with 1 base between. This CDR3 has 11 amino acids. The CDR3 DNA is TGTGCCAGCAGTTTGAATTCACCCCTCCACTTT. It is translated as CASSLNSPLHF.

The chain uses TRBV7-2 and TRBJ1-3, with no clear D. The CDR3 spans 14 residues. The V end was cut by 4 bases, the J end by 4 bases, with 11 bases between. Germline V gives CDR1 SGHTA, CDR2 FQGNSA. The CDR3 DNA sequence: TGTGCCAGCAGCTCACCGAGAGGGGGAAACACCATATATTTT. Encoded protein: CASSSPRGGNTIYF.

The rearrangement links TRBV12-3 or TRBV12-4 to TRBJ2-3; D is perhaps TRBD2 (6 bases). Trimming took off 6 bases at V and 2 bases at J, with 18 bases between the two ends. The CDR3 is 16 amino acids. The CDR3 reads CASSPSVGLVTDTQYF. Written as DNA, the CDR3 is TGTGCCAGCAGCCCCTCCGTGGGACTTGTCACAGATACGCAGTATTTT.

This clonotype was found a few times. The chain's CDR3 is CSVRQGNTEAFF. DNA of the CDR3: TGCAGCGTTAGACAGGGGAACACTGAAGCTTTCTTT. The rearrangement links TRBV29-1 to TRBJ1-1; 7 bases line up with TRBD1. The trim removed 5 bases at V and 1 base at J, leaving 1 base unmatched. Looked up from germline, CDR1 is SQVTM and CDR2 is ANQGSEA. The length of the CDR3 is 12 residues.